The 5 T cell receptor beta chains below all came from one sample that was sequenced in a study of cytomegalovirus exposure and HLA in healthy donors. Here immunoSEQ multiplex PCR was the method, and the copy in TCRdb shows in-frame clones only, minus some. This table has 160,000 or so clones, 88% appearing once. Input material: PBMCs. Every receptor here comes from a man in his late teens or twenties in good health and CMV-seronegative.

The rearrangement links TRBV28 to TRBJ1-4; D unresolved. Germline V lookup: CDR1 MDHEN, CDR2 SYDVKM. The CDR3 has 16 residues. V was shortened by 4 bases and J by 0 bases, with 12 bases between the two germline ends. The CDR3 region is CASSWNRAATNEKLFF. The CDR3 DNA reads TGTGCCAGCAGTTGGAACCGTGCGGCAACTAATGAAAAACTGTTTTTT.

V gene TRBV18 combines with J gene TRBJ2-2, with TRBD1 as a possible D gene (6 bases). CDR1 KGHSH and CDR2 LQKENI come from the germline V gene. V was pared by 2 bases and J by 2 bases, with 15 bases between. This CDR3 is built from 17 residues. CDR3 residues: CASSPIFGTLNTGELFF. The CDR3 DNA is TGTGCCAGCTCACCAATCTTCGGGACACTTAACACCGGGGAGCTGTTTTTT.

The genes are TRBV10-2 and TRBJ1-3, with D tentatively TRBD1 (5 bases). CDR3 length: 13 residues. In germline, CDR1 is WSHSY, CDR2 SAAADI. V was pared by 6 bases and J by 4 bases, with 10 bases between. The chain's CDR3 is CASSTGMGNTIYF. CDR3 in DNA: TGCGCCAGCAGCACAGGAATGGGAAACACCATATATTTT.

The V and J genes are TRBV9 and TRBJ2-7; 7 bases match TRBD1. CDR1 is SGDLS and CDR2 is YYNGEE in the germline V gene. After removal of 7 bases from V and 6 bases from J, the junction contained 16 bases not matched to a gene. The CDR3 has 15 residues. The CDR3 region is CASSADRTTGAEQYF. The CDR3, as DNA: TGTGCCAGCTCCGCCGATAGGACCACAGGGGCCGAGCAGTACTTC.

The rearrangement joins TRBV5-4 to TRBJ2-1, with TRBD2 identical over 7 bases. Germline trimming cut 0 bases from V and 0 bases from J; bases unmatched to any gene: 3. The germline V gene encodes CDR1 SGHNT and CDR2 YYREEE (reference sequence). The CDR3 runs 16 residues. CDR3 in amino acids: CASSLGGGSSYNEQFF. In nucleotides, the CDR3 is TGTGCCAGCAGCTTGGGAGGCGGGAGCTCCTACAATGAGCAGTTCTTC.